These 18 T cell receptor beta chains were all obtained from the same sample, sequenced in a study of shared clonotypes between healthy human individuals. Sequencing was performed with immunoSEQ multiplex PCR; in TCRdb, only in-frame clones are kept and a portion is missing. The sample has a few million clones; 93% are singletons. The sequencing input was naive CD4+ T cells from PBMCs. Documented subset: CD45RA+ positively selected. Receptors were obtained from a man aged 18 to 29 in good health. Some clones in this sample may be carry-over from other donors' samples.

Worth noting for this clone: The sample holds other DNA sequences that translate to the same CDR3. The chain is built from TRBV5-1 and TRBJ2-1, with a possible D match to TRBD2 (6 bases). The CDR3 has 16 amino acids. Looked up from germline, CDR1 is SGHRS and CDR2 is YFSETQ. Trimming removed 0 bases from V and 4 bases from J, with 14 bases in between. The CDR3 loop reads CASSLAGGGAYNEQFF. The CDR3 region has the DNA TGCGCCAGCAGCTTGGCTGGTGGCGGGGCTTACAATGAGCAGTTCTTC.

In this sample, this clone turned up once. The V call is TRBV5-8, the J call TRBJ2-7; 14 bases align to TRBD2. This CDR3 is 14 amino acids long. Per germline, CDR1 SGHTS and CDR2 YDEGEE. The CDR3 nucleotides read TGTGCCAGCAGCCCTAGACTAGCGGGAGGGCCACCCATTGTC. As protein: CASSPRLAGGPPIV.

The rearrangement joins TRBV10-3 to TRBJ2-5; possibly TRBD2 for D (6 bases). The CDR3 contains 16 residues. Trimming stripped 0 bases from V and 0 bases from J, with 11 bases between. The germline CDR1 and CDR2 sequences are ENHRY and SYGVKD. The CDR3 spells CAISESGLLYQETQYF. For the CDR3, the DNA is TGTGCCATCAGTGAGTCAGGACTACTGTACCAAGAGACCCAGTACTTC.

The chain joins TRBV27 to TRBJ2-3; D ambiguous. Trimming took off 6 bases at V and 3 bases at J, with 13 bases between the two ends. Germline CDR1 reads MNHEY; CDR2 reads SMNVEV (reference sequence). CDR3 length: 14 residues. The CDR3 DNA reads TGTGCCAGCAGAGTGCCAGGAAGAACAGATACGCAGTATTTT. Protein product: CASRVPGRTDTQYF.

The chain couples TRBV6-1 to TRBJ1-5; the D gene is possibly TRBD1 (6 bases). The CDR3 consists of 15 residues. Trimming left V 0 bases short and J 7 bases short, with 13 bases between. The germline gives CDR1 MNHNS, CDR2 SASEGT. The chain's CDR3 is CASSEAGGQGQPQHF. Here the CDR3 DNA reads TGTGCCAGCAGTGAAGCCGGGGGGCAAGGCCAGCCCCAGCATTTT.

This clone was seen a single time. The chain is built from TRBV2 and TRBJ2-3; 8 nucleotides agree with TRBD2. V lost 4 bases and J lost 5; bases outside the gene matches: 5. Germline V gene data show CDR1 as SNHLY and CDR2 as FYNNEI. This CDR3 is 14 amino acids long. The CDR3 sequence is CASSVSTSEDTQYF. The CDR3 DNA follows: TGTGCCAGCAGTGTTTCGACTAGCGAAGATACGCAGTATTTT.

The rearrangement links TRBV5-1 to TRBJ2-3; D uncertain. The germline CDR1 and CDR2 sequences are SGHRS and YFSETQ. This CDR3 is 13 amino acids long. V was pared by 4 bases and J by 4 bases, with 10 bases between. The CDR3 DNA is TGCGCCAGCAGCCACAGTGTGGCAGATACGCAGTATTTT. This gives the protein CASSHSVADTQYF.

The chain recombines TRBV19 with TRBJ2-1; 7 bases fit TRBD2. The CDR3 has 12 amino acids. CDR1 is LNHDA and CDR2 is SQIVND in the germline V gene (reference sequence). V gave up 11 bases and J gave up 4 bases; unmatched junction bases: 5. The CDR3 coding sequence is TGTGCCTCTGGGGGGGTATACAATGAGCAGTTCTTC. Amino acid sequence: CASGGVYNEQFF.

The chain uses TRBV28 and TRBJ2-3; 9 positions agree with TRBD2. The CDR3 is 17 amino acids. V dropped 5 bases and J dropped 0; count of bases not matched to a gene: 9. The germline gives CDR1 MDHEN, CDR2 SYDVKM. DNA for the CDR3: TGTGCCAGCAGTACCCTGACTAGCGGTACCAGCACAGATACGCAGTATTTT. Residues: CASSTLTSGTSTDTQYF.

V gene TRBV6-4 combines with J gene TRBJ1-2, with TRBD1 as a possible D gene (5 bases). This CDR3 comprises 14 residues. Trimming left V 0 bases short and J 6 bases short, with 11 bases between. The V gene's germline CDR1 is MRHNA and CDR2 SNTAGT. The CDR3 loop reads CASSDSGRGNGYTF. As DNA, the CDR3 is TGTGCCAGCAGTGACTCCGGGAGGGGAAATGGCTACACCTTC.

V usage is TRBV30 and J usage is TRBJ1-1; D possibly corresponds to TRBD1 (5 bases). Trimming removed 1 base at V and 3 bases at J, with 12 bases between. The CDR3 is 14 residues long. Germline CDR1 reads GTSNPN; CDR2 reads SVGIG (reference sequence). The CDR3 here is CAWSGSGYDTEAFF. CDR3 bases: TGTGCCTGGAGTGGTTCAGGGTACGACACTGAAGCTTTCTTT.

The chain combines TRBV2 with TRBJ2-7; 9 bases agree with TRBD1. V gave up 6 bases and J gave up 4 bases; unmatched junction bases: 7. Germline V gene lookup returns CDR1 SNHLY and CDR2 FYNNEI. The CDR3 has 14 amino acids. DNA for the CDR3: TGTGCCAGCAGGGGTACAGGGGGCAGGTACGAGCAGTACTTC. This sequence encodes CASRGTGGRYEQYF.

The DNA for the CDR3 is TGTGCCAGCAGCCCGGGACAGGGGACACCTCCACAAGAGACCCAGTACTTC. Translating gives CASSPGQGTPPQETQYF. The rearrangement joins TRBV5-8 to TRBJ2-5, with 10 bases lining up with TRBD1. V dropped 4 bases and J dropped 2; count of bases not matched to a gene: 11. Germline values: CDR1 SGHTS, CDR2 YDEGEE. The CDR3 has 17 residues.

The CDR3 reads CASSSASGSWNEQFF. Written as DNA, the CDR3 is TGTGCCAGCAGCTCCGCTAGCGGGAGTTGGAATGAGCAGTTCTTC. The chain uses TRBV7-9 and TRBJ2-1, with 10 bases aligning to TRBD2. Looked up from germline, CDR1 is SEHNR and CDR2 is FQNEAQ (reference sequence). Unmatched junction bases numbered 7, after V lost 4 bases and J lost 7 bases. This CDR3 has 15 residues.

In the case of this clone: Other DNA sequences in this specimen translate into the identical CDR3. The J gene is TRBJ2-7, the V gene TRBV2; the D gene is possibly TRBD1 (5 bases). This CDR3 spans 12 amino acids. Trimming pared 9 bases from V and 1 base from J, leaving 10 bases between. CDR1 and CDR2 from the germline V gene are SNHLY and FYNNEI. CDR3 in amino acids: CASSRQSYEQYF. Written as DNA, the CDR3 is TGTGCCAGTTCCCGACAGTCCTACGAGCAGTACTTC.

The chain recombines TRBV6-1 with TRBJ1-2, with 10 positions matching TRBD1. The CDR3 is 16 residues long. Looked up from germline, CDR1 is MNHNS and CDR2 is SASEGT. Unmatched junction bases numbered 6, after V lost 2 bases and J lost 3 bases. As DNA, the CDR3 is TGTGCCAGCAGTGAATTCCGGACAGGGGGTGACTATGGCTACACCTTC. This encodes CASSEFRTGGDYGYTF.

The DNA for the CDR3 is TGTGCCTGGAGTTTCGCCGGGTATCCGGTAACTAATGAAAAACTGTTTTTT. Protein sequence: CAWSFAGYPVTNEKLFF. The rearrangement joins TRBV30 to TRBJ1-4; no clear D. Germline CDR1 is GTSNPN and CDR2 is SVGIG (reference sequence). The CDR3 is 17 residues long. V lost 2 bases to trimming and J lost 1 base, with 17 bases between them.

J is TRBJ2-7 and V is TRBV5-1; 7 nucleotides align to TRBD2. The germline V gene has CDR1 SGHRS and CDR2 YFSETQ. This CDR3 comprises 15 residues. Losses at the gene ends were 0 bases for V and 2 bases for J; bases not matched to a gene: 5. This CDR3 is CASSLEGAGAYEQYF. The CDR3 DNA is TGCGCCAGCAGCTTGGAGGGTGCGGGGGCCTACGAGCAGTACTTC.